The 19 T cell receptor beta chains below were found in one sample sequenced in a study of T cell responses to AZD1222 COVID-19 vaccine. Sequencing was performed with immunoSEQ multiplex PCR; in TCRdb, only in-frame clones are kept and a portion is missing. In the table there are about 160,000 clones, 85% to 90% of which are singletons. Material: peripheral blood, obtained 28 days after the second AZD1222 dose. These TCRs come from an adult who received the AZD1222 COVID-19 vaccine.

Points on this clone: Sequence at one end of the junction differs from germline and may be a read error. This chain connects TRBV4-2 to TRBJ2-1; D is uncertain. Germline CDR1 is LGHNA and CDR2 is YNFKEQ. CDR3 length equals 15 residues. CDR3 in amino acids: CASSQEKTRPEGLVF. The DNA for the CDR3 is TGTGCCAGCAGCCAGGAAAAGACCAGACCCGAAGGGTTGGTCTTC.

The chain recombines TRBV21-1 with TRBJ1-6; no check of the table's D call, TRBD1, against the DNA was made. TRBV21-1 is deemed a pseudogene. The CDR3 loop spans 17 amino acids. CDR3 nucleotides: TGTGCCAGCAGCAAAGTAAAGACAGGGTCAGATAATTCACCCCTCCACTTT. Translation: CASSKVKTGSDNSPLHF.

The chain joins TRBV7-8 to TRBJ1-4; D remains ambiguous. The germline CDR1 and CDR2 sequences are SGHVS and FQNEAQ. The CDR3 spans 14 residues. Trimming left V 5 bases short and J 3 bases short, with 10 bases between. CDR3 amino acids: CASSRRVANEKLFF. CDR3 nucleotide sequence: TGTGCCAGCAGCAGAAGAGTAGCTAATGAAAAACTGTTTTTT.

V and J are TRBV3-1 (or the pseudogene TRBV3-2) and TRBJ1-4, with D perhaps TRBD1 (6 bases). The germline V gene has CDR1 LGHDT and CDR2 YNNKEL (reference sequence). The length of the CDR3 is 15 residues. Trimming pared 0 bases from V and 8 bases from J, leaving 13 bases between. The CDR3 DNA follows: TGTGCCAGCAGCCAAGAATGGGGGGCAAGAGAAAAACTGTTTTTT. As protein: CASSQEWGAREKLFF.

J is TRBJ1-1 and V is TRBV3-1 (or the pseudogene TRBV3-2); D is possibly TRBD1 (5 bases). Germline CDR1 is LGHDT and CDR2 is YNNKEL (reference sequence). The CDR3 is 13 amino acids. V lost 1 base, J lost 8 bases, and 11 bases lay in between. The DNA of the CDR3 is TGTGCCAGCAGCCAAGGTTACGGGGGGGAAGCTTTCTTT. Amino acids: CASSQGYGGEAFF.

The chain is built from TRBV7-9 and TRBJ2-7, with TRBD1 matching over 9 bases. The CDR3 runs 15 residues. The germline CDR1 and CDR2 sequences are SEHNR and FQNEAQ (reference sequence). Germline trimming cut 5 bases from V and 3 bases from J; bases unmatched to any gene: 8. The CDR3 DNA is TGTGCCAGCAGCCCGGGACAGGGAGGCCTCTACGAGCAGTACTTC. Its protein is CASSPGQGGLYEQYF.

V is TRBV30 and J is TRBJ1-2; the D gene is possibly TRBD1 (5 bases). With 5 bases removed from V and 4 bases from J, the gap between germline ends came to 23 bases. This CDR3 is built from 16 residues. CDR1 GTSNPN and CDR2 SVGIG come from the germline V gene (reference sequence). The CDR3 DNA reads as TGTGCCTGGTTACAGGCCGGGAGAACCTTAAGCTATGGCTACACCTTC. Amino acids: CAWLQAGRTLSYGYTF.

This clone was detected once. J is TRBJ1-5 and V is TRBV6-5, with 8 bases matching TRBD1. The CDR3 spans 15 residues. Germline-derived CDR1 and CDR2 are MNHEY and SVGAGI. The trim removed 6 bases at V and 5 bases at J, leaving 9 bases unmatched. CDR3 amino acids: CASSQKGTGYQPQHF. CDR3 DNA sequence: TGTGCCAGCAGCCAAAAGGGGACAGGCTATCAGCCCCAGCATTTT.

The V gene is TRBV29-1, the J gene TRBJ1-5; no reliable D call. V lost 1 base and J 11 bases, leaving 9 bases between the germline ends. The CDR3 loop spans 11 amino acids. CDR1 and CDR2 (germline): SQVTM, ANQGSEA. For the CDR3, the DNA is TGCAGCGTTGAAGCGGGCCCGGCCCAGCATTTT. Encoded protein: CSVEAGPAQHF. Combining the CDR3 with reference TRBV29-1 and TRBJ1-5 gives the whole variable domain SAVISQKPSRDICQRGTSLTIQCQVDSQVTMMFWYRQQPGQSLTLIATANQGSEATYESGFVIDKFPISRPNLTFSTLTVSNMSPEDSSIYLCSVEAGPAQHFGDGTRLSIL.

The chain employs TRBV6-5 and TRBJ1-1; no definite D call. Trimming pared 6 bases from V and 1 base from J, leaving 9 bases between. The CDR3 is made up of 13 amino acids. Per germline, CDR1 MNHEY and CDR2 SVGAGI. In DNA form, the CDR3 reads TGTGCCAGCAGCCTACAGACGAACACTGAAGCTTTCTTT. Translating gives CASSLQTNTEAFF.

This chain connects TRBV3-1 (or the pseudogene TRBV3-2) to TRBJ1-5, with D perhaps matching TRBD1 (6 bases). Germline CDR1 LGHDT, CDR2 YNNKEL (reference sequence). The CDR3 is 13 residues long. Trimming left V 4 bases short and J 4 bases short, with 8 bases between. The CDR3 here is CASSPQGNQPQHF. The CDR3 nucleotides are TGTGCCAGCAGCCCGCAGGGGAATCAGCCCCAGCATTTT.

V and J are TRBV6-4 and TRBJ2-1; the D gene is possibly TRBD2 (6 bases). The CDR3 runs to 15 residues. Deletions cut 3 bases from V and 5 bases from J, with 14 bases between. The germline V gene encodes CDR1 MRHNA and CDR2 SNTAGT. CDR3 residues: CASSEGGGKDNEQFF. The CDR3, as DNA: TGTGCCAGCAGTGAGGGTGGGGGGAAGGACAATGAGCAGTTCTTC.

Details on this clone: The sample holds other DNA sequences that translate to the same CDR3. The V call is TRBV30, the J call TRBJ1-3; D unresolved. Germline V gene lookup returns CDR1 GTSNPN and CDR2 SVGIG (reference sequence). The ends were cut back, 4 bases at V and 0 bases at J, with 10 bases in the middle. This CDR3 comprises 14 residues. In nucleotides, the CDR3 is TGTGCCTGGACCCCGGTCACCTCTGGAAACACCATATATTTT. It encodes CAWTPVTSGNTIYF. The whole variable domain, remainder taken from reference TRBV30 and TRBJ1-3, is SQTIHQWPATLVQPVGSPLSLECTVEGTSNPNLYWYRQAAGRGLQLLFYSVGIGQISSEVPQNLSASRPQDRQFILSSKKLLLSDSGFYLCAWTPVTSGNTIYFGEGSWLTVV.

CDR3 sequence reads: CASSRSGGVNEQFF. The CDR3 DNA reads as TGTGCCAGCAGCCGGAGCGGGGGGGTTAATGAGCAGTTCTTC. The rearrangement uses TRBV3-1 (or the pseudogene TRBV3-2) and TRBJ2-1; 10 nucleotides line up with TRBD2. Losses at the gene ends were 4 bases for V and 7 bases for J; bases not matched to a gene: 4. CDR3 length equals 14 residues. CDR1 and CDR2 (germline): LGHDT, YNNKEL (reference sequence).

J is TRBJ1-6 and V is TRBV7-2; 9 bases fit TRBD1. J gave up 9 bases and V 0 bases, and 3 bases lay outside the gene matches. Germline V gives CDR1 SGHTA, CDR2 FQGNSA. The CDR3 has 15 residues. CDR3: CASSLAGDRVSPLHF. CDR3 DNA sequence: TGTGCCAGCAGCTTAGCGGGGGACAGGGTTTCACCCCTCCACTTT. Using reference TRBV7-2 and TRBJ1-6 for the parts outside the CDR3, the full variable domain is GAGVSQSPSNKVTEKGKDVELRCDPISGHTALYWYRQSLGQGLEFLIYFQGNSAPDKSGLPSDRFSAERTGGSVSTLTIQRTQQEDSAVYLCASSLAGDRVSPLHFGNGTRLTVT.

This chain uses TRBV3-1 (or the pseudogene TRBV3-2) with TRBJ1-4; a weak D match, TRBD1 (6 bases). This CDR3 is built from 15 residues. Germline V gene lookup returns CDR1 LGHDT and CDR2 YNNKEL (reference sequence). The V end was cut by 4 bases, the J end by 8 bases, with 17 bases between. The CDR3 loop reads CASSPQPQGWEKLFF. The CDR3 nucleotides read TGTGCCAGCAGCCCCCAACCACAGGGTTGGGAAAAACTGTTTTTT.

This rearrangement joins TRBV7-2 to TRBJ1-2; TRBD1 might be the D (5 bases). V lost 1 base and J lost 2, with 17 bases in between. The CDR3 sequence is 17 residues long. The germline gives CDR1 SGHTA, CDR2 FQGNSA. The chain's CDR3 is CASSLGAGRGVNYGYTF. CDR3 coding DNA: TGTGCCAGCAGCTTAGGGGCAGGGCGGGGAGTAAACTATGGCTACACCTTC.

The chain combines TRBV14 with TRBJ1-2, with TRBD1 as a possible D gene (5 bases). The ends were cut back, 3 bases at V and 4 bases at J, with 9 bases in the middle. Germline V CDR1 and CDR2: SGHDN, FVKESK. The CDR3 loop spans 13 amino acids. CDR3 in amino acids: CASSQTELYGYTF. The CDR3 DNA is TGTGCCAGCAGCCAGACAGAGCTCTATGGCTACACCTTC. Based on the CDR3 plus reference TRBV14 and TRBJ1-2, the full variable domain is EAGVTQFPSHSVIEKGQTVTLRCDPISGHDNLYWYRRVMGKEIKFLLHFVKESKQDESGMPNNRFLAERTGGTYSTLKVQPAELEDSGVYFCASSQTELYGYTFGSGTRLTVV.

The chain links TRBV2 to TRBJ1-2; D unclear. V was trimmed by 5 bases and J by 4 bases, leaving 11 bases between them. The CDR3 totals 13 residues. Looked up from germline, CDR1 is SNHLY and CDR2 is FYNNEI. The CDR3 DNA reads TGTGCCAGCAGTAGTACAGCGAGCTATGGCTACACCTTC. Its translation: CASSSTASYGYTF.